This T cell receptor (beta chain) appears in the sequencing data of a study of a mutant IDH1 vaccine in newly diagnosed glioma. Study as a whole: Vaccination was launched 4-6 weeks after radiotherapy alone, or with temozolomide cycles. Notes on the study in general: In 85% to 95% of patients, immune responses induced by the vaccine occurred.

In germline, CDR1 is MNHNS, CDR2 SASEGT. With 2 bases clipped from V and 4 bases from J, the junction kept 5 bases outside the gene matches. The CDR3 length is 14 residues. As for time point: week 5, during vaccination. The investigators gave 300 ug of mutant IDH1 20-mer peptide in each vaccine dose, together with topical imiquimod. This clone appeared a single time. Its antigen is not identified. TCRdb's copy holds only in-frame clones and misses some; the assay was immunoSEQ multiplex PCR. The repertoire holds 60,000 or so clones, with about 86% as singletons. Sequences were derived from PBMCs, sampled from a glioma patient whose treatment included an IDH1 peptide vaccine. This receptor was taken from a woman aged 45-59 years with glioma. V and J are TRBV6-1 and TRBJ2-7, with 7 bases identical to TRBD1. The CDR3 reads CASSEKGATYEQYF. For the CDR3, the DNA is TGTGCCAGCAGTGAAAAGGGGGCAACGTACGAGCAGTACTTC.